This T cell receptor (beta chain) was sequenced for a study of cytotoxic CD8 clonotypes in ibrutinib-treated CLL. Repertoires were generated with immunoSEQ multiplex PCR, while TCRdb's copy carries only in-frame clones and drops some. The data hold 120,000 to 150,000 clones, with 85% to 95% observed a single time. This clone was observed a few times. CDR1 is SGHRS, CDR2 YFSETQ, per germline. CDR3 length: 15 residues. V lost 3 bases, J lost 5 bases, and 10 bases stayed unmatched. The TCR was taken from a human donor with chronic lymphocytic leukemia. The sequenced sample was PBMCs, obtained after 12 months of ibrutinib treatment. The chain recombines TRBV5-1 with TRBJ2-5, with 7 bases identical to TRBD2. The CDR3 sequence is CASSSGRTQSETQYF. The CDR3 bases are TGCGCCAGCAGCTCCGGGAGGACGCAATCGGAGACCCAGTACTTC. Combining the CDR3 with reference TRBV5-1 and TRBJ2-5 gives the whole variable domain KAGVTQTPRYLIKTRGQQVTLSCSPISGHRSVSWYQQTPGQGLQFLFEYFSETQRNKGNFPGRFSGRQFSNSRSEMNVSTLELGDSALYLCASSSGRTQSETQYFGPGTRLLVL.